This paragraph reports one T cell receptor beta chain. Its binding antigen is unknown. The input lacks base qualities; no much larger clone sits a single base away. Reading the germline V gene (reference sequence) gives CDR1 MNHEY and CDR2 SMNVEV. Trimming at the junction amounts to 5 bases on V and 1 base on J, and the germline ends lie 16 bases apart. The CDR3 contains 16 residues, cysteine and phenylalanine counted. Only the CDR3 DNA stays, 48 bases, in frame from base 1. Libraries were constructed by the immunoSEQ multiplex PCR assay. The multiplex PCR relied on a mix of 60 forward primers for TCR Vbeta segments and 13 reverse primers for TCR Jbeta segments. The CDR3 region of rearranged TCR beta genes was amplified from genomic DNA by a multiplex PCR assay. The Illumina HiSeq System was used to sequence the amplified TCR beta libraries as 87-base-pair reads. The study's own analysis went as follows. Across the 700 or so repertoires, a later analysis counted roughly 77 million unique TCR beta chains, some 11 million of which were shared by at least two donors. Raw reads were error-corrected and collapsed into unique sequences with a nearest-neighbor algorithm that merged closely related sequences to remove PCR and sequencing errors. CDR3 sequences were aligned to IMGT reference sequences to assign V, D and J gene segments. For a sequence to be retained, at least a six-nucleotide match to both a V gene segment and a J gene segment was required. Rearrangements were called productive when the CDR3 lacked stop codons and stayed in frame with V and J; all others were non-productive. CDR3 was defined by IMGT convention, running from the second conserved V-encoded cysteine to the conserved J-encoded phenylalanine. The earlier analysis of around 640 of the donors excluded sequences that lacked an unambiguous match to a single V gene segment. In an earlier analysis of 587 of the donors, a V segment was called functional when productive rearrangements were above 56.7%, and segregating when the standard deviation between donors exceeded 5%. A statistical classification framework was developed to diagnose cytomegalovirus status using the catalog of TCR beta chain sequences. In a later analysis, V and J genes were assigned by comparing TCR nucleotide sequences against IMGT/GENE-DB human TR gene sequences. Using the TCRdist pipeline, a later analysis assigned CDR3 sequences along with most-parsimonious VDJ recombination scenarios. In a later analysis, each TCR beta chain was defined by its CDR3 amino acid sequence together with its V-gene family, and reads without a unique V-gene family were excluded. As a way to deal with suspected cross-contamination and a sequencing artifact, a later analysis dropped approximately 570 nucleotide sequences that were highly shared and had low generation probability. For each public chain, a later analysis derived a clonal expansion index from normalized ranks of inferred template counts within each repertoire. In a later analysis, generation probabilities were computed with a VDJ recombination model fitted to out-of-frame rearrangements, and the resulting probabilities were checked against IGoR. A later analysis scored TCR-TCR, TCR-HLA and TCR-CMV co-occurrence with hypergeometric tests, applying a repertoire-size bias correction to TCR pairs. False discovery rates were estimated in a later analysis by permuting HLA or CMV assignments 20 times. In a later analysis, co-occurring TCRs were grouped using DBSCAN, and TCRdist sequence similarity was added for clustering within HLA-allele-positive subsets. Repertoires with fewer than 30,000 or more than 120,000 public chains, plus five repertoires with anomalous nucleotide sharing, were excluded from co-occurrence clustering. TCRdb carries this immuneACCESS record with in-frame sequences only. Its versions omit some clonotypes, under half of them owing to an unresolved V gene in the studies checked, with the rest unexplained. D and trimming were read from the DNA, whereas the V and J calls and clone size are those reported in that table. This sample lists 90,000 to 130,000 clones; more than 65% were detected once. Roughly 0.9% of the sample belongs to the ten largest clones.

The cohort consisted of some 730 healthy bone marrow donors. All cohort members were sampled while nominally healthy, although unrecorded immune exposures were likely present. The donor was CMV seronegative and was included in the group of 352 seronegative cohort members. A peripheral blood sample was provided by each donor, and peripheral blood mononuclear cells were used for TCR beta sequencing. The Qiagen DNeasy Blood Extraction Kit was used to extract genomic DNA from the blood cell samples. The data derive from a study of cytomegalovirus exposure and HLA in healthy donors (dated by TCRdb to the late 2010s). As for the study more broadly: According to an earlier analysis of 587 of the donors, about 179 million T cells yielded 117 million unique TCR beta sequences and approximately 300 Gb of sequence data. Approximately 310 gigabases of sequencing data and 80 million or so unique TCR sequences were included in an early release covering about 700 HLA-typed donors. Among the approximately 400 genotyped donors, around 81% belonged to the genetic ancestry cluster associated with self-reported Caucasian donors. The study was designed to test whether signatures of past pathogen exposure could be identified by cataloging public T cell receptors. The study used immunosequencing to profile the T cell repertoires of around 600 subjects and linked those repertoires to cytomegalovirus serostatus. A separate validation cohort of 100 to 150 different subjects was used in addition to the approximately 610-subject first cohort. To predict cytomegalovirus infection status, the study brought together high-throughput TCR immunosequencing, statistical association of individual TCRs with disease status, and machine learning. To study patterns of TCR occurrence, a later analysis re-analyzed previously published TCR beta repertoires from 650 to 750 donors and added high-resolution HLA genotyping. Rather than drawing on any new phenotypic data, the later analysis identified candidate immune exposures from TCR beta sequences and the way those sequences occurred across donors. To decide whether each TCR beta V gene segment behaved as functional or pseudogenic, an earlier analysis of fewer than 750 of the donors relied on high-throughput TCR beta sequencing. Donor age, sex, ethnicity and CMV serostatus were compiled together with the repertoire data. A later genetic analysis took genome-wide SNP genotypes for 398 of the 666 donors and used that subset as a discovery cohort. All discovery cohort repertoires had been generated using a single sequencing platform. HLA typing covered class I and class II loci at four-digit resolution. Typing coverage differed by locus: A, B, C, DRB1 and DQB1 were typed in about 629-640 donors, DQA1 in roughly 500, DPA1 in approximately 610, and DPB1 in around 440. About five DR-DQ haplotypes were handled as single units for association and clustering, since linkage in the cohort was strong. Among some 400 genotyped donors of the cohort, an average of roughly 230,000 unique TCR beta nucleotide sequences was sequenced per donor, of which about 18% were non-productive.

The paper's findings and limits, for the study overall: Compared with equally common non-associated chains, HLA-associated TCR beta chains in a later analysis were more clonally expanded and had lower generation probabilities. Presence/absence analyses assumed roughly uniform sequencing depth across donors, an assumption that may not hold. In vitro tests confirmed that a few of the cytomegalovirus-associated TCR beta chains recognize cytomegalovirus antigens. Some IMGT-functional V segments, including TRBV6-2 and TRBV6-3, could not be distinguished by the 87-base-pair reads and were therefore excluded. The authors suggested that the approach could potentially be generalized to other disease states and immunological phenotypes. A cluster of highly shared sequence variants was judged likely to represent a technical artifact of the sequencing pipeline. A further reported finding was that TCR beta sequences accurately predicted the HLA-A and HLA-B alleles for most subjects in the first cohort. A later genetic analysis associated a missense DCLRE1C variant with V-gene and J-gene trimming of TCR beta chains, and an independent cohort replicated the association. Because counts were too low, about 15 rarely observed V segments, including chromosome 9 orphons, were left out of the earlier analysis of about 500 of the donors. In the study, 150 to 200 TCR beta chains were listed as associated with cytomegalovirus. Several of the top co-occurrence clusters appeared to be linked to parvovirus B19, influenza, CMV and Epstein-Barr virus, according to a later analysis. A later analysis found that TCR association rates varied across HLA loci, with DRB1 alleles showing the most associated TCRs and HLA-C alleles the fewest. The classifier was reported to diagnose cytomegalovirus status with high specificity and sensitivity in both the original cohort and the validation cohort. Because HLA typing was missing for some donors at each locus, association tests included only the typed subset. In an earlier analysis of some 540 of the donors, most TCR beta V segments appeared in productive rearrangements about 87% or about 30% of the time, broadly matching IMGT annotations. The cohort was sequenced for TCR beta chains only, and without alpha or paired-chain data the features that could be detected were limited. Correlated functional status among segregating V segments might be attributable to linkage disequilibrium, but an unknown experimental factor could not be ruled out. Assigning TCR associations to individual alleles was difficult when HLA alleles, especially DR and DQ, strongly co-occurred. A later analysis found that most CMV-associated TCR beta chains appeared HLA-restricted, with HLA associations seemingly driven largely by CMV exposure. Most TCR sequences were observed very rarely across donors, whereas some public TCRs were present in many individuals. A later genetic analysis reported fewer N-insertions in productive TCRs among donors in an Asian-associated ancestry cluster than the roughly 700-donor mean. A later analysis associated about 18,000 TCR beta sequences with specific HLA alleles at a false discovery rate of 0.05. For the cohort, immune exposure information was limited to CMV serostatus.

The chain couples TRBV27 to TRBJ2-3, with TRBD1 perhaps the D gene, on 5 matching bases. The TCR originated in a woman aged 25 to 39 in good health and CMV-seronegative. The sample taken for sequencing was PBMCs. The encoded CDR3 is CASSIRQPEGTDTQYF. The DNA sequence is as follows: TGTGCCAGCAGTATCCGACAGCCCGAAGGCACAGATACGCAGTATTTT.